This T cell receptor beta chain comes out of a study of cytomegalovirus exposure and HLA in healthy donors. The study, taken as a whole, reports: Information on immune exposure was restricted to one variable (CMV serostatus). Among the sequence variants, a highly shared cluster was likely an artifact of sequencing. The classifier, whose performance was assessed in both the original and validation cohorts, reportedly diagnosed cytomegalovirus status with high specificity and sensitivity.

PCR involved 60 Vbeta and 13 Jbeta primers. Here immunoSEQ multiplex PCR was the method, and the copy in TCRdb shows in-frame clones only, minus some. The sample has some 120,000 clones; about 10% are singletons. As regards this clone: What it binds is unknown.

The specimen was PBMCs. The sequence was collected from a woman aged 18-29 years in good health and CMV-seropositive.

The CDR3 sequence: CAWEPGTANTEAFF. Here the CDR3 DNA reads TGTGCCTGGGAACCCGGGACAGCGAACACTGAAGCTTTCTTT. The chain combines TRBV30 with TRBJ1-1; TRBD1 matches 7 bases. V was clipped by 5 bases and J by 1 base; unmatched bases: 7. The CDR3 is 14 amino acids. Per germline, CDR1 GTSNPN and CDR2 SVGIG (reference sequence).